A selection of T cell receptor beta chains follows, all from one sample in a study of T cell repertoires in cytomegalovirus infection. TCRdb reanalysed the reads using MiXCR and keeps one entry per CDR3 protein. This table holds approximately 76,000 distinct CDR3 sequences, 20% to 30% found once. No antigens are known for them. Sequences were derived from CD8+ T cells from cultured PBMCs, sampled from culture after CMV antigen stimulation. The source of these receptors is a human donor in good health (CMV status not recorded). Some clones in this sample may be carry-over from other donors' samples. The CDR3 runs from the conserved cysteine through the conserved F or W. The D gene is left open where the match is weak. The listing skips clone size in some rows; elsewhere it reads once, few, many or a size class.

d_call,j_call,v_call,clone_size,cdr3_aa
TRBD1,TRBJ2-7,TRBV27,.,CASIRPGDRVSYEQYF
TRBD2,TRBJ2-7,TRBV7-9,many,CASSEEGLAEYEQYF
.,TRBJ2-2,TRBV19,.,CASSIGYRELFF
.,TRBJ2-3,TRBV28,.,CASSPGAIAQYF
.,TRBJ1-2,TRBV12-3/TRBV12-4,few,CASSSVMEHTNYGYTF
TRBD1,TRBJ1-5,TRBV7-9,many,CASSLGGTGGNQPQHF
.,TRBJ1-1,TRBV6-1,.,CASTTGNMNTEAFF
TRBD1,TRBJ1-3,TRBV5-1,.,CASSYRGPGNTIYF
.,TRBJ2-7,TRBV20-1,.,CSARDNSYEQYF
.,TRBJ2-1,TRBV4-2,.,CASSQEAGMYNEQFF
.,TRBJ1-3,TRBV19,few,CASSLQGAGGNTIYF
TRBD2,TRBJ2-1,TRBV7-2,many,CASSFSGGAMGEQFF
.,TRBJ1-2,TRBV5-4,few,CASRLRRGEDGYTF
.,TRBJ2-3,TRBV6-5,few,CASSYVAADSDTQYF
TRBD2,TRBJ2-1,TRBV20-1,few,CSAGLAGDHNEQFF
.,TRBJ2-6,TRBV19,many,CASRDGHSGANVLTF
.,TRBJ1-1,TRBV19,.,CASSADYRDGQAFF
TRBD2,TRBJ2-3,TRBV11-2,few,CASSFRGRETDTQYF
TRBD2,TRBJ2-2,TRBV6-1,.,CASSLQGLAGGPFVSGELFF
.,TRBJ1-1,TRBV5-4,few,CASSLGGWSGQEDTEAFF
TRBD2,TRBJ2-1,TRBV6-1,.,CASSEVGQGRTSGMGSYNEQFF
.,TRBJ2-7,TRBV11-2,.,CASSLEGSSSYEQYF